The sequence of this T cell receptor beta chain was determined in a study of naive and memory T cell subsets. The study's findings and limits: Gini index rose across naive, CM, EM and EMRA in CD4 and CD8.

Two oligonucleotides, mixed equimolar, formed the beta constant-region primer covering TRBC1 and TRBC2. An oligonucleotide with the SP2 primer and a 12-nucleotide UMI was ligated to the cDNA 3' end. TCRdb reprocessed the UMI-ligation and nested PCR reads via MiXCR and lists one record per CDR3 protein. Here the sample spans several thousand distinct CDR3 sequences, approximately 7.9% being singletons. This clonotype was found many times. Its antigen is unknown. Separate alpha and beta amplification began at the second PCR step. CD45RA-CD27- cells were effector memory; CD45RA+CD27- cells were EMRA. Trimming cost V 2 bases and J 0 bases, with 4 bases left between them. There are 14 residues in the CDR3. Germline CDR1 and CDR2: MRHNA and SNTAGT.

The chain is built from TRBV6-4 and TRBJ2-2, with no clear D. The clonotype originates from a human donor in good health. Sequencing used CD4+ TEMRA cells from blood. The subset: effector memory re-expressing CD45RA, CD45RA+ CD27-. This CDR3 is CASSDGTNTGELFF. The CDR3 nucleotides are TGTGCCAGCAGTGACGGGACGAACACCGGGGAGCTGTTTTTT.